A single sample gave rise to the 20 T cell receptor beta chains below, sequenced in a study of shared clonotypes between healthy human individuals (dated by TCRdb to between 2020 and 2021). Libraries were built with the immunoSEQ multiplex PCR assay. TCRdb carries this immuneACCESS record with in-frame sequences only. Its versions omit some clonotypes, under half of them owing to an unresolved V gene in the studies checked, with the rest unexplained. The sample records 1.5 million to 2.5 million clones, roughly 94% of which are singletons. 1% to 1.5% of the sample rests with the top ten. For the CD8 naive samples, CD45RO-negative cells were positively selected for CCR7, yielding a CD45RA+CCR7+ population from which TemRA cells were excluded. Sequencing used naive CD8+ T cells sorted from blood. Reading the label with the study, this specimen's cell subset or site is: CD45RA+CCR7+. These TCRs come from a man younger than 35 in good health.

This chain uses TRBV6-4 with TRBJ2-7, with TRBD2 matching over 13 bases. CDR3 length equals 17 residues. The V gene end was trimmed by 0 bases and the J gene end by 4 bases; junction bases not matched to a gene: 6. Looked up from germline, CDR1 is MRHNA and CDR2 is SNTAGT. In DNA form, the CDR3 reads TGTGCCAGCAGTGACTCGAAGGGGACTAGCGGGAATTACGAGCAGTACTTC. Translation gives CASSDSKGTSGNYEQYF.

As regards this clone: The same CDR3 can be traced to other DNA sequences in this sample. This sequence joins TRBV7-8 and TRBJ2-7; D is unclear. CDR1 is SGHVS, CDR2 FQNEAQ, per germline. Trimming pared 4 bases from V and 2 bases from J, leaving 6 bases between. The CDR3 has 12 amino acids. In DNA form, the CDR3 reads TGTGCCAGCAGCTCTGGGACCTACGAGCAGTACTTC. Its protein product is CASSSGTYEQYF.

This chain links TRBV30 with TRBJ2-7, with a weak D call TRBD1 (6 bases). V lost 0 bases and J lost 2, with 14 bases in between. This CDR3 comprises 15 residues. Germline V gene data show CDR1 as GTSNPN and CDR2 as SVGIG (reference sequence). For the CDR3, the DNA is TGTGCCTGGAGTGTAGGGCAGGGGATCCCCTACGAGCAGTACTTC. As protein: CAWSVGQGIPYEQYF.

The chain carries TRBV30 and TRBJ2-7; the D is unclear. CDR1 is GTSNPN and CDR2 is SVGIG in the germline V gene (reference sequence). The CDR3 has 13 residues. The V and J ends lost 1 base and 3 bases respectively, with 10 bases between them. The CDR3 reads CAWSAVERYEQYF. CDR3 DNA sequence: TGTGCCTGGAGTGCCGTGGAACGCTACGAGCAGTACTTC.

The chain uses TRBV6-6 and TRBJ1-1; 8 bases line up with TRBD1. The CDR3 has 15 residues. Germline CDR1 MNHNY, CDR2 SVGAGI (reference sequence). The ends lost 5 bases at V and 8 bases at J; junction bases unmatched: 13. The DNA for the CDR3 is TGTGCCAGCAGTCGAGACAGGGGTGGGACCCTCGAAGCTTTCTTT. Protein product: CASSRDRGGTLEAFF.

V and J are TRBV19 and TRBJ2-2; no firm D call. This CDR3 spans 13 amino acids. The V end lost 5 bases, the J end lost 6 bases, and 10 bases lay between the germline ends. From germline, CDR1 is LNHDA and CDR2 SQIVND (reference sequence). CDR3 nucleotide sequence: TGTGCCAGTAGTTCTAAGGCTGCCGGGGAGCTGTTTTTT. Its protein is CASSSKAAGELFF.

As concerns this clone: This sample includes further DNA sequences coding for the same CDR3. The chain has TRBV6-5 and TRBJ2-7; D is possibly TRBD1 (5 bases). Germline CDR1 reads MNHEY; CDR2 reads SVGAGI. Trimming took off 2 bases at V and 1 base at J, with 9 bases between the two ends. The CDR3 length is 14 residues. This CDR3 is CASSYNQGSYEQYF. CDR3 DNA: TGTGCCAGCAGTTACAATCAGGGATCCTACGAGCAGTACTTC.

The chain has TRBV27 and TRBJ2-7; no clear D gene. This CDR3 spans 13 amino acids. Germline lookup yields CDR1 MNHEY and CDR2 SMNVEV (reference sequence). Between the trimmed V and J ends, which lost 3 bases and 4 bases, there was a span of 10 bases. CDR3 sequence (DNA): TGTGCCAGCAGTTTCTTTGGTGGATACGAGCAGTACTTC. Translation: CASSFFGGYEQYF.

The chain uses TRBV6-1 and TRBJ2-5, with D tentatively TRBD1 (5 bases). CDR3 size: 15 residues. V was cut by 1 base and J by 6 bases, with 15 bases left in between. Germline values: CDR1 MNHNS, CDR2 SASEGT. CDR3 sequence: CASSEEGARLKTQYF. CDR3 nucleotide sequence: TGTGCCAGCAGTGAAGAAGGGGCTAGACTGAAGACCCAGTACTTC.

The genes are TRBV7-9 and TRBJ2-1; 10 bases agree with TRBD2. V lost 5 bases, J lost 4 bases, and 5 bases stayed unmatched. Germline V lookup: CDR1 SEHNR, CDR2 FQNEAQ (reference sequence). The CDR3 runs to 15 residues. As DNA, the CDR3 is TGTGCCAGCAGCCTGACTAGCGGGTTTTACAATGAGCAGTTCTTC. This sequence encodes CASSLTSGFYNEQFF.

V usage is TRBV2 and J usage is TRBJ1-5; D unclear. CDR1 SNHLY and CDR2 FYNNEI come from the germline V gene. This CDR3 is built from 11 residues. The V gene lost 8 bases and the J gene lost 5 bases, with 7 bases spanning the gap. For the CDR3, the DNA is TGTGCCAGCGCCAAGGATCAGCCCCAGCATTTT. This encodes CASAKDQPQHF. Looking up the rest from reference TRBV2 and TRBJ1-5 gives the full variable domain: EPEVTQTPSHQVTQMGQEVILRCVPISNHLYFYWYRQILGQKVEFLVSFYNNEISEKSEIFDDQFSVERPDGSNFTLKIRSTKLEDSAMYFCASAKDQPQHFGDGTRLSIL.

The V and J genes are TRBV7-6 and TRBJ1-5, with D tentatively TRBD1 (6 bases). The length of the CDR3 is 15 residues. V was clipped by 0 bases and J by 6 bases, with 12 bases between them. Germline V gives CDR1 SGHVS, CDR2 FNYEAQ. The CDR3 sequence: CASSLAPGEGQPQHF. The CDR3 nucleotides read TGTGCCAGCAGCTTAGCCCCAGGGGAGGGTCAGCCCCAGCATTTT.

The V call is TRBV7-8, the J call TRBJ2-1, with 9 bases identical to TRBD2. The CDR3 length is 15 residues. The germline CDR1 and CDR2 sequences are SGHVS and FQNEAQ. The ends lost 3 bases at V and 9 bases at J; junction bases unmatched: 9. The CDR3 loop reads CASSFGREGPFEQFF. The CDR3 DNA reads TGTGCCAGCAGCTTCGGGCGGGAGGGCCCCTTTGAGCAGTTCTTC.

The chain combines TRBV5-1 with TRBJ2-3, with D possibly being TRBD1 (6 bases). The CDR3 totals 17 residues. V dropped 1 base and J dropped 0 bases, with 15 bases sitting between them. Germline CDR1 reads SGHRS; CDR2 reads YFSETQ. This CDR3 is CASSLFPRGTSTDTQYF. In nucleotides, the CDR3 is TGCGCCAGCAGCTTGTTCCCCAGGGGAACGAGCACAGATACGCAGTATTTT.

The chain employs TRBV4-1 and TRBJ1-4; D call uncertain. Trimming left V 4 bases short and J 4 bases short, with 4 bases between. Germline CDR1 is MGHRA and CDR2 is YSYEKL. There are 12 residues in the CDR3. This CDR3 reads CASSRNNEKLFF. The DNA of the CDR3 is TGCGCCAGCAGCCGGAATAATGAAAAACTGTTTTTT.

This chain links TRBV7-2 with TRBJ2-1; D unresolved. CDR3 length equals 13 residues. CDR1 and CDR2 from the germline V gene are SGHTA and FQGNSA. Trimming pared 2 bases from V and 6 bases from J, leaving 8 bases between. This chain's CDR3 is CASSLWNSNEQFF. Written as DNA, the CDR3 is TGTGCCAGCAGCTTATGGAACAGCAATGAGCAGTTCTTC.

V gene TRBV7-9 combines with J gene TRBJ2-4; unclear D gene. Trimming removed 0 bases at V and 0 bases at J, with 6 bases between. The length of the CDR3 is 15 residues. Germline CDR1 SEHNR, CDR2 FQNEAQ (reference sequence). The CDR3 region is CASSLAGIAKNIQYF. The CDR3 DNA reads as TGTGCCAGCAGCTTAGCCGGAATAGCCAAAAACATTCAGTACTTC.

In its sample, this clone was seen once. The CDR3 loop is CASSFYTGEPLHF. The CDR3, as DNA: TGTGCCAGCAGCTTTTATACGGGAGAACCCCTCCACTTT. The rearrangement uses TRBV5-5 and TRBJ1-6; D is unclear. Germline V gene sequence: CDR1 SGHKS, CDR2 YYEKEE (reference sequence). The CDR3 extends over 13 amino acids. Trimming removed 2 bases from V and 12 bases from J, with 12 bases in between.

The chain recombines TRBV28 with TRBJ1-3, with a weak D call TRBD1 (6 bases). The germline V gene has CDR1 MDHEN and CDR2 SYDVKM. The CDR3 totals 19 residues. V was clipped by 8 bases and J by 0 bases, with 26 bases between them. The CDR3 DNA sequence: TGTGCCAGCGGGCCCAGGGACATCGGGTGGGGAAGCTCTGGAAACACCATATATTTT. This encodes CASGPRDIGWGSSGNTIYF. Based on the CDR3 plus reference TRBV28 and TRBJ1-3, the full variable domain is DVKVTQSSRYLVKRTGEKVFLECVQDMDHENMFWYRQDPGLGLRLIYFSYDVKMKEKGDIPEGYSVSREKKERFSLILESASTNQTSMYLCASGPRDIGWGSSGNTIYFGEGSWLTVV.

Comments on this clone: Other DNA sequences in the sample encode the same CDR3. The genes are TRBV27 and TRBJ2-7; TRBD1 matches 11 bases. V dropped 2 bases and J dropped 0; count of bases not matched to a gene: 0. The germline V gene encodes CDR1 MNHEY and CDR2 SMNVEV (reference sequence). This CDR3 has 15 amino acids. The CDR3 DNA reads as TGTGCCAGCAGTTTAGGGACAGGGGGCTCCTACGAGCAGTACTTC. Its translation is CASSLGTGGSYEQYF.